The 30 T cell receptor beta chains reported below all come from one sample, sequenced in a study of T-cell reconstitution after alpha-beta-depleted transplantation in children. A library of TCRbeta sequences, prepared with unique molecular identifiers, was generated. MiXCR, applied by TCRdb to the PCR reads, yields one record per CDR3 protein. Among about 580,000 distinct CDR3 sequences listed, 23% were seen once. The material was PBMCs, mostly from graft donor cells, obtained 360 days after TCRalphabeta/CD19-depleted stem cell transplant. These receptors originate from a boy under two years old who had a stem cell transplant for acute myeloid leukemia, so the T cells may come from the graft donor.

This clonotype was seen at least ten times. V gene TRBV29-1 combines with J gene TRBJ2-3, with D unclear. This CDR3 region has 11 residues. Germline V CDR1 and CDR2: SQVTM, ANQGSEA. The V gene lost 6 bases and the J gene lost 5 bases, with 9 bases spanning the gap. CDR3 bases: TGCAGCGTCCTTCGACGAGATACGCAGTATTTT. Translation gives CSVLRRDTQYF.

This chain connects TRBV24-1 to TRBJ2-3; 7 bases agree with TRBD2. This CDR3 has 16 residues. Germline V gene sequence: CDR1 KGHDR, CDR2 SFDVKD. Trimming cost V 5 bases and J 0 bases; bases outside gene matches: 7. Written as DNA, the CDR3 is TGTGCCACCAGTGGTGTTTTGCGGGGGAGCACAGATACGCAGTATTTT. It encodes CATSGVLRGSTDTQYF.

J is TRBJ2-7 and V is TRBV6-5; D is possibly TRBD2 (6 bases). V lost 5 bases, J lost 2 bases, and 13 bases lay in between. CDR1 MNHEY and CDR2 SVGAGI come from the germline V gene. The CDR3 has 14 amino acids. This CDR3 reads CASSNRLDTYEQYF. CDR3 nucleotides: TGTGCCAGCAGTAACCGACTAGACACCTACGAGCAGTACTTC.

Only a few counts were recorded for this clonotype. The CDR3 nucleotides read TGTGCCAGCAGCGTCGGGTCCGATAACTATGGCTACACCTTC. Translated: CASSVGSDNYGYTF. The rearrangement joins TRBV9 to TRBJ1-2; no reliable D call. Deletions cut 2 bases from V and 1 base from J, with 9 bases between. Germline loops: CDR1 SGDLS, CDR2 YYNGEE. The CDR3 totals 14 residues.

The chain combines TRBV19 with TRBJ1-2; 7 nucleotides match TRBD1. The CDR3 runs 15 residues. Germline V gives CDR1 LNHDA, CDR2 SQIVND (reference sequence). V lost 0 bases to trimming and J lost 4 bases; unmatched junction nucleotides: 5. CDR3 bases: TGTGCCAGTAGTATAGAGACAGGGAGTATCTATGGCTACACCTTC. The encoded protein is CASSIETGSIYGYTF. Together with reference TRBV19 and TRBJ1-2, the CDR3 gives the full variable domain: DGGITQSPKYLFRKEGQNVTLSCEQNLNHDAMYWYRQDPGQGLRLIYYSQIVNDFQKGDIAEGYSVSREKKESFPLTVTSAQKNPTAFYLCASSIETGSIYGYTFGSGTRLTVV.

Turning to this clonotype: Here the CDR3 omits its conserved ending phenylalanine or tryptophan, so a read error is the likely source. The CDR3 sequence is CAINPGQGISGANVLTY. The CDR3 nucleotides read TGTGCCATCAATCCGGGACAGGGTATCTCTGGGGCCAACGTCCTGACTTAC. V is TRBV10-3 and J is TRBJ2-6; 9 positions match TRBD1. The ends lost 7 bases at V and 0 bases at J; junction bases unmatched: 7. This CDR3 region has 17 residues. The germline V gene encodes CDR1 ENHRY and CDR2 SYGVKD.

This sequence joins TRBV21-1 and TRBJ1-2; TRBD1 is taken as the D call from the table, unchecked against the DNA. TRBV21-1 is a pseudogene locus. This CDR3 has 14 amino acids. The CDR3 DNA reads as TGTGCCAGCAGCAAGGAGGACAGGATCTATGGCTACACCTTC. It codes for CASSKEDRIYGYTF.

The genes are TRBV3-1 and TRBJ2-5, with 8 bases that match TRBD2. V was pared by 3 bases and J by 5 bases, with 14 bases of the junction left unmatched. Germline V gene sequence: CDR1 LGHDT, CDR2 YNNKEL (reference sequence). The CDR3 spans 17 residues. CDR3 residues: CASSQIGAGGLKETQYF. The CDR3 nucleotides are TGTGCCAGCAGCCAGATCGGGGCGGGGGGCCTAAAGGAGACCCAGTACTTC.

The table lists this clonotype with many counts. The rearrangement joins TRBV7-2 to TRBJ2-7, with 8 bases fitting TRBD2. The CDR3 spans 15 residues. The germline gives CDR1 SGHTA, CDR2 FQGNSA. The V segment lost 5 bases and the J segment 0 bases; nucleotides outside the gene matches: 6. CDR3 DNA sequence: TGTGCCAGCAGCCGCTCGAGCGGGAGCTCCTACGAGCAGTACTTC. Protein sequence: CASSRSSGSSYEQYF.

This clonotype was found many times. This chain uses TRBV20-1 with TRBJ2-1; D may correspond to TRBD1 or TRBD2 (7 bases each). From germline, CDR1 is DFQATT and CDR2 SNEGSKA (reference sequence). The CDR3 consists of 14 residues. Trimming pared 8 bases from V and 9 bases from J, leaving 23 bases between. Written as DNA, the CDR3 is TGCAGTATCAGGGGGGGCAAGGGCAAGAGTGAGCAGTTCTTC. It specifies CSIRGGKGKSEQFF.

This clonotype was seen more than once but under ten times. The chain uses TRBV11-2 and TRBJ2-3; D is unclear. V was shortened by 4 bases and J by 3 bases, with 11 bases between the two germline ends. The CDR3 sequence is 14 residues long. In germline, CDR1 is SGHAT, CDR2 FQNNGV. In DNA form, the CDR3 reads TGTGCCAGCAGCTGGATCCTAGGGACAGATACGCAGTATTTT. It codes for CASSWILGTDTQYF.

This clonotype was found a few times. The V call is TRBV10-2, the J call TRBJ1-2; D not certain. Germline CDR1 and CDR2: WSHSY and SAAADI. The CDR3 length is 13 residues. The germline V and J ends were trimmed by 6 bases and 4 bases, with 12 bases remaining between them. The CDR3 spells CASREGRIYGYTF. Here the CDR3 DNA reads TGCGCCAGCAGGGAGGGCAGAATCTATGGCTACACCTTC.

The rearrangement uses TRBV9 and TRBJ2-3; D is unresolved. The CDR3 is made up of 13 amino acids. CDR1 is SGDLS, CDR2 YYNGEE, per germline. With 0 bases removed from V and 6 bases from J, the gap between germline ends came to 8 bases. The CDR3: CASSVVQGDTQYF. For the CDR3, the DNA is TGTGCCAGCAGCGTAGTCCAAGGTGATACGCAGTATTTT.

There are a few counts of this clonotype. V usage is TRBV12-3 or TRBV12-4 and J usage is TRBJ1-5, with TRBD1 matching 9 bases. Trimming took 3 bases from V and 7 from J; bases not matched to a gene: 7. The CDR3 spans 15 residues. CDR3 in amino acids: CASSLGQGGFQPQHF. As DNA, the CDR3 is TGTGCCAGCAGTTTGGGACAGGGCGGGTTCCAGCCCCAGCATTTT.

This clonotype turned up a few times. The rearrangement uses TRBV7-2 and TRBJ2-7; maybe TRBD1 (5 bases). Germline V CDR1 and CDR2: SGHTA, FQGNSA. Trimming removed 1 base at V and 4 bases at J, with 14 bases between. The CDR3 contains 15 residues. In nucleotides, the CDR3 is TGTGCCAGCAGCTTAGAGGTCGGGCGGACATACGAGCAGTACTTC. As protein: CASSLEVGRTYEQYF. Full variable domain (remainder filled in from reference TRBV7-2 and TRBJ2-7): GAGVSQSPSNKVTEKGKDVELRCDPISGHTALYWYRQSLGQGLEFLIYFQGNSAPDKSGLPSDRFSAERTGGSVSTLTIQRTQQEDSAVYLCASSLEVGRTYEQYFGPGTRLTVT.

This clonotype was found a few times. V gene TRBV6-5 combines with J gene TRBJ2-1; D not resolved. The CDR3 contains 17 residues. Trimming shortened V by 4 bases and J by 0 bases, and 16 bases separated the two germline ends. CDR1 and CDR2 (germline): MNHEY, SVGAGI. The CDR3 DNA follows: TGTGCCAGCAGTTCTAGAAACTCTCCTAGCTCCTACAATGAGCAGTTCTTC. Translating gives CASSSRNSPSSYNEQFF.

This clonotype was picked up many times. The rearrangement joins TRBV5-1 to TRBJ1-2; D is ambiguous. Trimming pared 7 bases from V and 2 bases from J, leaving 12 bases between. Germline V CDR1 and CDR2: SGHRS, YFSETQ. There are 13 residues in the CDR3. The CDR3 sequence is CASAHEGNYGYTF. The DNA for the CDR3 is TGCGCCAGCGCCCACGAGGGAAACTATGGCTACACCTTC.

The sample holds a few counts of this clonotype. The chain uses TRBV2 and TRBJ2-5; the D gene could be TRBD1 or TRBD2 (5 bases each). The CDR3 extends over 14 amino acids. The V gene lost 3 bases and the J gene lost 7 bases, with 15 bases spanning the gap. Germline CDR1 is SNHLY and CDR2 is FYNNEI. The CDR3: CASSDWQGGGTQYF. In DNA form, the CDR3 reads TGTGCCAGCAGTGACTGGCAGGGCGGAGGGACCCAGTACTTC.

This clonotype showed up many times. The V call is TRBV5-6, the J call TRBJ1-5; D might be TRBD1 (6 bases). This CDR3 region has 15 residues. Germline assignment: CDR1 SGHDT and CDR2 YYEEEE. Trimming took 0 bases from V and 4 from J, leaving 11 bases between them. The CDR3 here is CASSLGAQGNQPQHF. The CDR3 DNA is TGTGCCAGCAGCTTGGGCGCACAGGGTAATCAGCCCCAGCATTTT.

The J gene is TRBJ2-7, the V gene TRBV11-2; D not resolved. Per germline, CDR1 SGHAT and CDR2 FQNNGV. The ends were cut back, 5 bases at V and 5 bases at J, with 16 bases in the middle. CDR3 size: 14 residues. CDR3 loop: CASSPSLTGDEQYV. The CDR3 DNA follows: TGTGCCAGCAGCCCTTCACTAACGGGTGACGAGCAGTACGTC.

This clonotype was seen a few times. This chain links TRBV6-2 or TRBV6-3 with TRBJ2-2; a weak D match, TRBD1 (5 bases). The CDR3 totals 16 residues. Trimming cost V 0 bases and J 0 bases, with 8 bases left between them. In germline, CDR1 is MNHEY, CDR2 SVGEGT. The CDR3 region is CASSYSTTANTGELFF. As DNA, the CDR3 is TGTGCCAGCAGTTACTCGACGACAGCGAACACCGGGGAGCTGTTTTTT.

This rearrangement joins TRBV4-2 to TRBJ2-7, with TRBD2 as a possible D gene (6 bases). CDR3 length: 18 amino acids. Germline CDR1 LGHNA, CDR2 YNFKEQ. The V end lost 4 bases, the J end lost 2 bases, and 24 bases lay between the germline ends. The CDR3 spells CASSPGLLGRGTPYEQYV. The CDR3 region has the DNA TGTGCCAGCAGCCCTGGGCTACTAGGGCGGGGTACTCCCTACGAGCAGTACGTC.

This clonotype has at least ten counts. The CDR3 sequence: CASSKASSNTGELFF. The DNA of the CDR3 is TGTGCCAGCAGTAAGGCCAGCTCGAACACCGGGGAGCTGTTTTTT. The chain uses TRBV27 and TRBJ2-2, with D uncertain. CDR3 length: 15 residues. Between the trimmed V and J ends, which lost 5 bases and 0 bases, there was a span of 10 bases. Germline V CDR1 and CDR2: MNHEY, SMNVEV (reference sequence).

This clonotype was observed a few times. The V and J genes are TRBV12-3 or TRBV12-4 and TRBJ2-1, with 14 bases identical to TRBD2. J was trimmed by 15 bases and V by 4 bases; bases with no gene match: 11. This CDR3 is built from 15 residues. The CDR3 DNA is TGTGCCAGCAGTTGGACTAGCGGGGGGAGCTCCGGATCGTTCTTC. It is translated as CASSWTSGGSSGSFF.

This sequence joins TRBV2 and TRBJ2-3, with D perhaps matching TRBD2 (6 bases). Trimming took 4 bases from V and 6 from J, leaving 17 bases between them. This CDR3 spans 15 amino acids. Germline CDR1 reads SNHLY; CDR2 reads FYNNEI. This CDR3 is CASSGNGGVRDTQYF. The CDR3 coding sequence is TGTGCCAGCAGTGGTAATGGCGGGGTAAGGGATACGCAGTATTTT.

This clonotype was counted between two and nine times. V usage is TRBV6-1 and J usage is TRBJ1-2; TRBD1 is a possible D gene (6 bases). V was trimmed by 6 bases and J by 4 bases, leaving 12 bases between them. Germline V gene sequence: CDR1 MNHNS, CDR2 SASEGT. The length of the CDR3 is 13 residues. CDR3 DNA: TGTGCCAGCAGGACCGGGACACCCTATGGCTACACCTTC. As protein: CASRTGTPYGYTF.

The J gene is TRBJ2-5, the V gene TRBV12-3 or TRBV12-4, with 11 positions matching TRBD1. V was clipped by 5 bases and J by 6 bases; unmatched bases: 8. CDR3 size: 15 residues. CDR3 residues: CASSVRTGGGQTQYF. The DNA for the CDR3 is TGTGCCAGCAGTGTCCGGACAGGGGGCGGGCAGACCCAGTACTTC.

On this clonotype: A read error may explain this, as a much larger clone is one base away. The chain links TRBV28 to TRBJ2-1; 11 bases match TRBD2. The CDR3 spans 17 residues. After removal of 5 bases from V and 4 bases from J, the junction contained 10 bases not matched to a gene. Germline V CDR1 and CDR2: MDHEN, SYDVKM. The CDR3, as DNA: TGTGCCAGCAGTGCCAGACTAGCGGGGACGGTATACAATGAGCAGTTCTTC. Its translation: CASSARLAGTVYNEQFF. The full variable domain, completed using reference TRBV28 and TRBJ2-1, is DVKVTQSSRYLVKRTGEKVFLECVQDMDHENMFWYRQDPGLGLRLIYFSYDVKMKEKGDIPEGYSVSREKKERFSLILESASTNQTSMYLCASSARLAGTVYNEQFFGPGTRLTVL.

In DNA form, the CDR3 reads TGCGCCAGCAGCTTGGTAGGGTTTGCAGATACGCAGTATTTT. Translating it yields CASSLVGFADTQYF. V gene TRBV5-1 combines with J gene TRBJ2-3; D remains ambiguous. V shed 0 bases and J shed 4 bases, with 9 bases lying between them. The germline V gene has CDR1 SGHRS and CDR2 YFSETQ. The CDR3 spans 14 residues.

The rearrangement uses TRBV25-1 and TRBJ2-7, with 9 bases fitting TRBD1. The V gene end was trimmed by 3 bases and the J gene end by 6 bases; junction bases not matched to a gene: 9. This CDR3 has 15 amino acids. The V gene's germline CDR1 is MGHDK and CDR2 SYGVNS. CDR3 in DNA: TGTGCCAGCAGTGATGATGGGGACAGGGAGGCCGAGCAGTACTTC. It translates to CASSDDGDREAEQYF.